The table lists the clone carrying this T cell receptor beta chain with many counts. DNA from unsorted PBMC was sequenced on ten immunoSEQ deep assay plates. The method was immunoSEQ multiplex PCR; TCRdb's version includes in-frame clones alone and lacks a portion of them. The table has 400,000 to 600,000 clones, approximately 79% seen once. The record originates from a study of shared clonotypes between healthy human individuals. Unsorted samples used roughly 95 million PBMCs for genomic DNA. The sequenced sample consisted of PBMCs. The TCR originated in a woman aged 40 to 50 in good health. Some clones in this sample may be carry-over from other donors' samples.

CDR3 sequence (DNA): TGTGCCAGCAGTTTACGTACCGACTCGAACACAGATACGCAGTATTTT. Translating it yields CASSLRTDSNTDTQYF. The V and J genes are TRBV28 and TRBJ2-3; D gene ambiguous. With 2 bases removed from V and 2 bases from J, the gap between germline ends came to 14 bases. The CDR3 is 16 amino acids. CDR1 is MDHEN and CDR2 is SYDVKM in the germline V gene.